This section outlines one T cell receptor (beta chain) sequence together with its context. The antigen is not known. Sequencing used immunoSEQ multiplex PCR; TCRdb keeps in-frame clones, though not all of them. The table records 12,000 or so clones, approximately 63% of them present only once. The data originate from a study of T cells in tumors after PD-1 blockade. Study-level information: Each patient got pembrolizumab 200 mg every 3 weeks or cemiplimab 350 mg every 2 weeks. Tumor samples yielded roughly 22-fold more depth than single-cell TCR sequencing.

Study-wide points: Blood contained approximately 40% of the tumor's TCR clonotypes.

CDR3 length: 16 amino acids. Germline CDR1 reads LNHDA; CDR2 reads SQIVND (reference sequence). V was cut by 7 bases and J by 7 bases, with 24 bases left in between. Template: tumor biopsy or peripheral blood genomic DNA, 616-6,004 ng per sample. Sequences were derived from tumor tissue, sampled before anti-PD-1 treatment. This clonotype originated in a human donor with basal cell carcinoma. The chain carries TRBV19 and TRBJ2-3; D is perhaps TRBD1 (5 bases). CDR3 sequence: CASMRSPSSGSNTQYF. In DNA, the CDR3 is TGTGCCAGTATGAGGAGCCCTTCCTCAGGGTCGAATACGCAGTATTTT.